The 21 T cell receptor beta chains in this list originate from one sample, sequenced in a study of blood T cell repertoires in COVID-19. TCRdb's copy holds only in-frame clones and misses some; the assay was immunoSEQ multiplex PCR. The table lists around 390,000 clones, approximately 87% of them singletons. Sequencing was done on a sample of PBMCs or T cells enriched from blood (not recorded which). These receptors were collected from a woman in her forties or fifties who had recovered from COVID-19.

Here the CDR3 reads CASSQGGPATIEAFF. The CDR3 DNA follows: TGTGCCAGCAGCCAAGGCGGCCCCGCGACTATTGAAGCTTTCTTT. The chain employs TRBV3-1 (or the pseudogene TRBV3-2) and TRBJ1-1; D uncertain. The CDR3 has 15 amino acids. With 1 base removed from V and 7 bases from J, the gap between germline ends came to 16 bases. Germline assignment: CDR1 LGHDT and CDR2 YNNKEL (reference sequence).

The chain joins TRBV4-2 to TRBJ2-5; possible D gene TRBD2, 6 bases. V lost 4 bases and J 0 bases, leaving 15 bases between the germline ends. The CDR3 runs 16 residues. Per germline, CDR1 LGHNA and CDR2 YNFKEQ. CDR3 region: CASSPSPLANQETQYF. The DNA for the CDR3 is TGTGCCAGCAGCCCTTCCCCACTAGCAAACCAAGAGACCCAGTACTTC.

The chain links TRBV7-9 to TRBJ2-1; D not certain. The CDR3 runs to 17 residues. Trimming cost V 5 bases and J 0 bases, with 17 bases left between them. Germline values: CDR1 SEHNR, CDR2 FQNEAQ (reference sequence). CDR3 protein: CASSPRFSPSSYNEQFF. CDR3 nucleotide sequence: TGTGCCAGCAGCCCACGTTTTTCCCCGAGCTCCTACAATGAGCAGTTCTTC.

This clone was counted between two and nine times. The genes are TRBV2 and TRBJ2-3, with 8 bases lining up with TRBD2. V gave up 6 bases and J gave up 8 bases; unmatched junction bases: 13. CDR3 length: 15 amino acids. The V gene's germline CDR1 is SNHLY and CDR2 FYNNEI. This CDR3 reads CASSGGAGRSGTQYF. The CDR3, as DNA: TGTGCCAGCAGCGGGGGGGCAGGGCGTAGTGGTACGCAGTATTTT.

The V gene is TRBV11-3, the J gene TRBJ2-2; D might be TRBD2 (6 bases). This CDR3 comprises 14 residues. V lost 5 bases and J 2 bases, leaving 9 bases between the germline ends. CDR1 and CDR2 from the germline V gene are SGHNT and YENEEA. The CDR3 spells CASSADYNTGELFF. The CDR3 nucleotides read TGTGCCAGCAGCGCGGACTATAACACCGGGGAGCTGTTTTTT.

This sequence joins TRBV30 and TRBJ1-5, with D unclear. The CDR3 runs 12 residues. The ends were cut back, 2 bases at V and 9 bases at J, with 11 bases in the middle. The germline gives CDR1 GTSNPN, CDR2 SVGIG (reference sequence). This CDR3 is CAWSFQTGPQHF. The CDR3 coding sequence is TGTGCCTGGAGTTTTCAAACGGGGCCCCAGCATTTT. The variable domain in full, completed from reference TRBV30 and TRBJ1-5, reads SQTIHQWPATLVQPVGSPLSLECTVEGTSNPNLYWYRQAAGRGLQLLFYSVGIGQISSEVPQNLSASRPQDRQFILSSKKLLLSDSGFYLCAWSFQTGPQHFGDGTRLSIL.

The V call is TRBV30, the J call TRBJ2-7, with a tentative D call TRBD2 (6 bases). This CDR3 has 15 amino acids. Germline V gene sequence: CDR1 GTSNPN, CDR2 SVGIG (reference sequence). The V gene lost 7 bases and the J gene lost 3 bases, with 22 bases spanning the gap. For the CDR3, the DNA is TGTGCCTTGGCAGGGAGGCTTGGAAATGGCTACGAGCAGTACTTC. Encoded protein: CALAGRLGNGYEQYF.

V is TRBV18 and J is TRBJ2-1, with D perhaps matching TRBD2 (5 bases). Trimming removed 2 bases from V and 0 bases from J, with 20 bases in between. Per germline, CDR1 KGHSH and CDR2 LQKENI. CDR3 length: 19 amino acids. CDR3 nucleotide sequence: TGTGCCAGCTCACCATATCTCGTCTCGGGAAGAGGCTCCTACAATGAGCAGTTCTTC. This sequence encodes CASSPYLVSGRGSYNEQFF.

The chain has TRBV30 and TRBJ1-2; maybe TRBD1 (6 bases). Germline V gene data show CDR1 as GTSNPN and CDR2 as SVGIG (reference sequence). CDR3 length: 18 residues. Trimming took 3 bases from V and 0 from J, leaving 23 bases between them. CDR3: CAWRLPRSIRQANYGYTF. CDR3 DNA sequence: TGTGCCTGGAGGCTTCCTCGATCTATCCGACAGGCTAACTATGGCTACACCTTC.

CDR3 DNA sequence: TGCGCCAGCAGCGCACCCCAGCGGGGCACTGAAGCTTTCTTT. Translated, it gives CASSAPQRGTEAFF. This sequence joins TRBV4-1 and TRBJ1-1; D gene ambiguous. V lost 5 bases and J lost 4, with 14 bases in between. The germline CDR1 and CDR2 sequences are MGHRA and YSYEKL. The CDR3 runs 14 residues.

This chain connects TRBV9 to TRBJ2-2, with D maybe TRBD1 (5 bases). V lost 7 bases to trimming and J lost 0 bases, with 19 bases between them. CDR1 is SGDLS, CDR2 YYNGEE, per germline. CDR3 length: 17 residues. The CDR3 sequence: CASGQPRDAPNTGELFF. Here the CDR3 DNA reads TGTGCCAGCGGACAACCCAGGGATGCGCCGAACACCGGGGAGCTGTTTTTT.

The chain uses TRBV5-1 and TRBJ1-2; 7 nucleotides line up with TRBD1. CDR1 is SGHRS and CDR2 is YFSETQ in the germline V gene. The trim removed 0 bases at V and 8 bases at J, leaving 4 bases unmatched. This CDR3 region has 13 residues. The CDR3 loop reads CASSLEGAGGYTF. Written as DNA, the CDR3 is TGCGCCAGCAGCTTGGAGGGGGCTGGAGGCTACACCTTC.

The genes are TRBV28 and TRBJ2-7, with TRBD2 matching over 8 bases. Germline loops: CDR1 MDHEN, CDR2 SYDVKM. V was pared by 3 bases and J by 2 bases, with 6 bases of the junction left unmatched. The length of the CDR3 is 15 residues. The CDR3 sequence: CASSLASGYTYEQYF. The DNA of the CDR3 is TGTGCCAGCAGTTTGGCTAGCGGGTACACCTACGAGCAGTACTTC.

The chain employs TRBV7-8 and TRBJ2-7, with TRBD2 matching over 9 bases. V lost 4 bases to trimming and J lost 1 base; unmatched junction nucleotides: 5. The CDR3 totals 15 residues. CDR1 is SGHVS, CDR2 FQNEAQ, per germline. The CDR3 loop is CASSSRGGDSYEQYF. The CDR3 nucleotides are TGTGCCAGCAGCTCACGCGGGGGGGATTCCTACGAGCAGTACTTC.

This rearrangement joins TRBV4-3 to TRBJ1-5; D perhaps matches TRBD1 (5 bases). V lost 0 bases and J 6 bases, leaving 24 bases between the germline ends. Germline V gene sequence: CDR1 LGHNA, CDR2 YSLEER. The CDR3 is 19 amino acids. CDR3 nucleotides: TGCGCCAGCAGCCAAGATTCTTACCGTAGCAGGGTTGTGAGTCAGCCCCAGCATTTT. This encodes CASSQDSYRSRVVSQPQHF.

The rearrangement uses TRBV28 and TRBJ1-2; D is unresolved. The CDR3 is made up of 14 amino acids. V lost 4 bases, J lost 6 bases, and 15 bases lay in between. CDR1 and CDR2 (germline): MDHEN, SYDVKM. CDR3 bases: TGTGCCAGCAGTTCCTATCTTGCGGGCGATGGCTACACCTTC. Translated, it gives CASSSYLAGDGYTF.

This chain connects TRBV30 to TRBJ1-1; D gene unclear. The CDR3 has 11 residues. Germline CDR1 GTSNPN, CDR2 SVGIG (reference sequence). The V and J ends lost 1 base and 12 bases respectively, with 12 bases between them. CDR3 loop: CAWSAGLGPFF. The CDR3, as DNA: TGTGCCTGGAGTGCTGGGCTGGGTCCTTTCTTT.

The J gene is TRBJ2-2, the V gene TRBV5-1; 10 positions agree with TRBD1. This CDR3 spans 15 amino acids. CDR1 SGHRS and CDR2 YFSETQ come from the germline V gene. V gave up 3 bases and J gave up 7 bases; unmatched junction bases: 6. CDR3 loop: CASSWGQGTGGELFF. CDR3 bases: TGCGCCAGCAGCTGGGGACAGGGGACGGGCGGGGAGCTGTTTTTT.

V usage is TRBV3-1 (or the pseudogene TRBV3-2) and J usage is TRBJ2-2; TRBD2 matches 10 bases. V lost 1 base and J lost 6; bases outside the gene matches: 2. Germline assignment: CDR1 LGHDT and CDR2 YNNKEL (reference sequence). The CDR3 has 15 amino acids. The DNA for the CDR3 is TGTGCCAGCAGCCAAGTAGCGGGGGGATCCGGGGAGCTGTTTTTT. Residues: CASSQVAGGSGELFF.

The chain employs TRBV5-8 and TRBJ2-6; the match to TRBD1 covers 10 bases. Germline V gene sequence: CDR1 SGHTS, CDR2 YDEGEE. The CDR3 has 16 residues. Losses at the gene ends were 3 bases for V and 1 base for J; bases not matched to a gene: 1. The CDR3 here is CASSWGQGSGANVLTF. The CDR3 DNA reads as TGTGCCAGCAGCTGGGGACAGGGGTCTGGGGCCAACGTCCTGACTTTC.

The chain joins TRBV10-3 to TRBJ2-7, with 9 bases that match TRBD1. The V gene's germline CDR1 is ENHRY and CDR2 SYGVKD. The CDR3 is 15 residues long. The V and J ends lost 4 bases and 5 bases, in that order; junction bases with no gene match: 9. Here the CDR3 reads CAISGAGQGHDEQYF. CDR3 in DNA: TGTGCCATCAGTGGCGCGGGACAGGGACACGACGAGCAGTACTTC.